One sample yielded the 24 T cell receptor beta chains listed below, sequenced in a study of T cells after yellow fever vaccination (dated by TCRdb to the late 2010s). Libraries were constructed by 5' RACE. The instrument was an Illumina HiSeq 2500. The public reads were quality trimmed at Q25 with fastp and then assembled into clones with MiXCR by TCRdb, keeping productive beta chains. All rows with the same CDR3 protein become a single entry with the most common DNA and genes. This sample comprises 4,500 to 6,000 distinct CDR3 sequences, about 6.1% of them detected only once. The top ten clonotypes cover approximately 61% of the sample. According to the study, the label for this sample's treatment or condition signals: live attenuated yellow fever vaccine strain. Specimen: PBMCs, either bulk or a sorted T-cell subset (CD4+, CD8+, memory, or dextramer-sorted; not recorded which), collected around 15 days after the first yellow fever vaccination. These receptors were taken from a man between 18 and 35 years old who received the YFV17D yellow fever vaccine.

This clonotype was detected ten times or more. This rearrangement joins TRBV4-3 to TRBJ2-3; D is possibly TRBD1 (5 bases). Germline V gene lookup returns CDR1 LGHNA and CDR2 YSLEER. CDR3 length: 19 amino acids. Trimming removed 0 bases from V and 1 base from J, with 20 bases in between. The CDR3 sequence is CASSQEMAGLNTRTDTQYF. In nucleotides, the CDR3 is TGCGCCAGCAGCCAAGAGATGGCAGGGTTAAATACCCGCACAGATACGCAGTATTTT.

This clonotype has at least ten counts. This chain uses TRBV12-5 with TRBJ2-1, with 7 bases that match TRBD1. The germline gives CDR1 LGHNT, CDR2 FRNRAP. Trimming cost V 6 bases and J 0 bases; bases outside gene matches: 5. The CDR3 has 15 residues. For the CDR3, the DNA is TGTGCTAGTGGAAGGAGACAGGGCTCCTACAATGAGCAGTTCTTC. Its translation is CASGRRQGSYNEQFF.

In this sample, this clonotype turned up many times. The J gene is TRBJ1-1, the V gene TRBV5-1; D not resolved. CDR1 SGHRS and CDR2 YFSETQ come from the germline V gene. The V end was cut by 5 bases, the J end by 2 bases, with 10 bases between. This CDR3 spans 13 amino acids. CDR3 loop: CASRGRGNTEAFF. As DNA, the CDR3 is TGCGCCAGCAGGGGCCGGGGAAACACTGAAGCTTTCTTT.

This clonotype was found many times. The chain combines TRBV6-4 with TRBJ1-1, with D possibly TRBD1 on 5 matching bases. The CDR3 sequence is 13 residues long. The ends were cut back, 4 bases at V and 5 bases at J, with 11 bases in the middle. The germline CDR1 and CDR2 sequences are MRHNA and SNTAGT. As DNA, the CDR3 is TGTGCCAGCAGTGCACAGGAAGGGACTGAAGCTTTCTTT. It codes for CASSAQEGTEAFF.

The table lists this clonotype with many counts. V gene TRBV9 combines with J gene TRBJ1-2, with D possibly being TRBD1 (5 bases). The CDR3 has 16 amino acids. V was trimmed by 4 bases and J by 5 bases, leaving 21 bases between them. In germline, CDR1 is SGDLS, CDR2 YYNGEE. This CDR3 is CASSPPGGTSWYGYTF. In nucleotides, the CDR3 is TGTGCCAGCAGCCCTCCGGGAGGGACCTCTTGGTATGGCTACACCTTC.

In this sample, this clonotype turned up many times. The V and J genes are TRBV7-6 and TRBJ2-1, with 8 positions matching TRBD2. In germline, CDR1 is SGHVS, CDR2 FNYEAQ. J gave up 3 bases and V 2 bases, and 3 bases lay outside the gene matches. This CDR3 is built from 15 residues. The CDR3 region has the DNA TGTGCCAGCAGCTTACGGGGGGGTCGCTACAATGAGCAGTTCTTC. Protein: CASSLRGGRYNEQFF.

In its sample, this clonotype ranks as medium-sized. This chain links TRBV2 with TRBJ2-3; D call uncertain. The ends were cut back, 1 base at V and 6 bases at J, with 11 bases in the middle. CDR1 is SNHLY, CDR2 FYNNEI, per germline. The CDR3 is 14 residues long. CDR3 sequence reads: CASSEVPGWDTQYF. CDR3 in DNA: TGTGCCAGCAGTGAAGTGCCAGGATGGGATACGCAGTATTTT.

This clonotype was counted ten times or more. V and J are TRBV12-3 or TRBV12-4 and TRBJ1-5; 8 nucleotides match TRBD1. This CDR3 spans 16 amino acids. V gave up 5 bases and J gave up 6 bases; unmatched junction bases: 12. The CDR3 nucleotides read TGTGCCAGCAGTACTGAACGGACAGGGCTGGGTCAGCCCCAGCATTTT. It specifies CASSTERTGLGQPQHF.

As to this clonotype: Possible read error: a much larger clone is one base away. The chain uses TRBV27 and TRBJ1-5, with 7 bases identical to TRBD1. The CDR3 length is 15 residues. Per the germline V gene, CDR1 is MNHEY and CDR2 is SMNVEV (reference sequence). CDR3 protein: CASRGGQFNNQPRHF. CDR3 nucleotides: TGTGCCAGCCGTGGGGGACAGTTTAACAATCAGCCCCGGCATTTT.

There are many counts of this clonotype. The chain recombines TRBV19 with TRBJ1-3; D remains ambiguous. CDR3 length equals 13 residues. In germline, CDR1 is LNHDA, CDR2 SQIVND (reference sequence). V was clipped by 5 bases and J by 2 bases, with 7 bases between them. The CDR3 sequence is CASSPGPGNTIYF. The CDR3 bases are TGTGCCAGTAGTCCCGGCCCTGGAAACACCATATATTTT. The variable domain in full, with the rest retrieved from reference TRBV19 and TRBJ1-3, is DGGITQSPKYLFRKEGQNVTLSCEQNLNHDAMYWYRQDPGQGLRLIYYSQIVNDFQKGDIAEGYSVSREKKESFPLTVTSAQKNPTAFYLCASSPGPGNTIYFGEGSWLTVV.

In its sample, this clonotype was seen many times. V and J are TRBV4-2 and TRBJ2-1, with D hard to call. CDR3 length equals 15 residues. Germline V lookup: CDR1 LGHNA, CDR2 YNFKEQ. Trimming removed 2 bases from V and 2 bases from J, with 10 bases in between. CDR3 nucleotide sequence: TGTGCCAGCAGCCAAAGATCGCGTGCCTACAATGAGCAGTTCTTC. It specifies CASSQRSRAYNEQFF.

By sample share, this clonotype is medium-sized (0.01 to 0.1%). DNA of the CDR3: TGTGCCAGCAGCGTCGGCGGGACCCCAACCTACGAGCAGTACTTC. Protein product: CASSVGGTPTYEQYF. The chain employs TRBV9 and TRBJ2-7; tentative D call: TRBD2 (6 bases). The V end lost 2 bases, the J end lost 2 bases, and 14 bases lay between the germline ends. Germline V gives CDR1 SGDLS, CDR2 YYNGEE. The CDR3 spans 15 residues.

As to this clonotype: The junction differs from germline at one of its ends, possibly a read error. The chain is built from TRBV12-3 or TRBV12-4 and TRBJ1-1; no clear D. The CDR3 is 18 residues long. CDR3 DNA sequence: TGTGCCAGCACCCCCCCCGGGCAAAGGATTTTCATGAACACTGAGGCTTTCTTT. It encodes CASTPPGQRIFMNTEAFF.

This clonotype has at least ten counts. Here the CDR3 reads CASSLRGPGSNTEAFF. The CDR3 nucleotides are TGCGCCAGCAGCCTAAGGGGCCCGGGGTCGAACACTGAAGCTTTCTTT. This chain joins TRBV4-3 and TRBJ1-1; TRBD1 is a possible D gene (5 bases). Germline V gene sequence: CDR1 LGHNA, CDR2 YSLEER. This CDR3 region has 16 residues. The V end lost 4 bases, the J end lost 1 base, and 16 bases lay between the germline ends.

This clonotype showed up many times. This rearrangement joins TRBV11-2 to TRBJ1-2, with D possibly matching TRBD1 (5 bases). V lost 2 bases and J 5 bases, leaving 18 bases between the germline ends. Germline CDR1 is SGHAT and CDR2 is FQNNGV. CDR3 size: 16 residues. The CDR3 protein is CASSLYRGLEVYGYTF. In DNA form, the CDR3 reads TGTGCCAGCAGCTTATATCGGGGGTTGGAGGTTTATGGCTACACCTTC.

Ten or more counts support this clonotype. This chain connects TRBV5-1 to TRBJ2-3, with 11 bases lining up with TRBD2. With V trimmed by 0 bases and J by 2 bases, 14 bases remained unmatched. Germline V lookup: CDR1 SGHRS, CDR2 YFSETQ. This CDR3 region has 20 residues. This chain's CDR3 is CASSLAGFDVAGGHTDTQYF. CDR3 DNA: TGCGCCAGCAGCTTGGCCGGGTTCGACGTAGCGGGGGGGCACACAGATACGCAGTATTTT.

At least ten counts were recorded for this clonotype. The chain employs TRBV12-3 or TRBV12-4 and TRBJ1-6; tentatively, D is TRBD1 (6 bases). The CDR3 consists of 15 residues. V lost 5 bases and J lost 9, with 17 bases in between. The CDR3 is CASSVGGSTGSPLHF. The CDR3 region has the DNA TGTGCCAGCAGTGTAGGGGGTAGTACGGGTTCACCCCTCCACTTT.

In this sample, this clonotype turned up many times. The chain recombines TRBV20-1 with TRBJ2-5; D perhaps matches TRBD2 (6 bases). Germline V gene data show CDR1 as DFQATT and CDR2 as SNEGSKA (reference sequence). The V end lost 1 base, the J end lost 5 bases, and 11 bases lay between the germline ends. This CDR3 comprises 13 residues. This chain's CDR3 is CSARARGRETQYF. The CDR3 DNA follows: TGCAGTGCTAGAGCTCGAGGGAGGGAGACCCAGTACTTC.

This clonotype was detected ten times or more. The chain has TRBV6-5 and TRBJ2-1, with 13 positions matching TRBD2. The CDR3 spans 16 residues. Unmatched junction bases numbered 10, after V lost 6 bases and J lost 8 bases. Germline CDR1 MNHEY, CDR2 SVGAGI. Here the CDR3 reads CASSPIGLAGADEQFF. The CDR3, as DNA: TGTGCCAGCAGCCCAATTGGACTAGCGGGGGCCGATGAGCAGTTCTTC.

This clonotype was counted ten times or more. DNA of the CDR3: TGTGCCAGCAGCTCCATGGGAGGCCCCTACAATGAGCAGTTCTTC. Translation: CASSSMGGPYNEQFF. The chain has TRBV9 and TRBJ2-1; TRBD2 might be the D (6 bases). The CDR3 consists of 15 residues. Looked up from germline, CDR1 is SGDLS and CDR2 is YYNGEE. Between the trimmed V and J ends, which lost 4 bases and 2 bases, there was a span of 13 bases.

The sample holds many counts of this clonotype. This chain connects TRBV7-2 to TRBJ2-1; 10 nucleotides line up with TRBD2. V was clipped by 5 bases and J by 10 bases; unmatched bases: 8. Germline V gives CDR1 SGHTA, CDR2 FQGNSA. This CDR3 spans 14 amino acids. The CDR3 region has the DNA TGTGCCAGCAGCGGAGGTATGGGACTAGCGGAGCAGTTCTTC. Encoded protein: CASSGGMGLAEQFF.

This clonotype occurred many times. This chain links TRBV5-1 with TRBJ2-3; D is unclear. This CDR3 is 13 amino acids long. V was shortened by 4 bases and J by 2 bases, with 8 bases between the two germline ends. The germline gives CDR1 SGHRS, CDR2 YFSETQ. The CDR3 protein is CASSSTTTDTQYF. Here the CDR3 DNA reads TGCGCCAGCAGCAGCACCACCACAGATACGCAGTATTTT.

This clonotype was detected many times. The rearrangement links TRBV6-2 or TRBV6-3 to TRBJ2-4, with D hard to call. This CDR3 spans 11 amino acids. V lost 7 bases and J 8 bases, leaving 9 bases between the germline ends. Per the germline V gene, CDR1 is MNHEY and CDR2 is SVGEGT. CDR3 DNA sequence: TGTGCCAGCAACAATGGGGACATTCAGTACTTC. Amino acids: CASNNGDIQYF.

This clonotype was recorded many times. The chain links TRBV12-3 or TRBV12-4 to TRBJ2-1; TRBD2 matches at 8 bases. V dropped 5 bases and J dropped 5; count of bases not matched to a gene: 11. CDR3 length: 16 residues. CDR3 amino acids: CASSPSLAGLNNEQFF. The CDR3 nucleotides read TGTGCCAGCAGTCCCTCTTTAGCGGGGCTTAACAATGAGCAGTTCTTC.